The rows below give T cell receptor beta chains drawn from one sample of a study of blood T cell repertoires in COVID-19. TCRdb keeps only in-frame clones here, not all; method: immunoSEQ multiplex PCR. Of about 43,000 clones listed, over 75% are singletons. Input material: peripheral blood. Receptor source: a woman aged 60-75 years with acute or convalescent COVID-19. CDR3s include the opening cysteine and the closing phenylalanine or tryptophan. A D gene is named only where the DNA matches it firmly. Clone size, where shown, is once, few, many, or a class for clones that have expanded.

d_call,v_call,clone_size,j_call,cdr3_aa,cdr3_nt
TRBD2,TRBV4-2,few,TRBJ2-7,CASSQNGLADSYEQYF,TGTGCCAGCAGCCAAAATGGGCTAGCGGACTCCTACGAGCAGTACTTC
.,TRBV4-1,.,TRBJ2-7,CASSHAGKNYEQYF,TGCGCCAGCAGCCATGCCGGGAAAAACTACGAGCAGTACTTC
.,TRBV9,.,TRBJ2-7,CASSGPNRVDEQYF,TGTGCCAGCAGCGGACCAAACAGGGTAGACGAGCAGTACTTC
.,TRBV7-2,.,TRBJ1-5,CASSSQVDFNQPQHF,TGTGCCAGCAGCTCACAGGTTGATTTTAATCAGCCCCAGCATTTT
TRBD2,TRBV7-3,.,TRBJ2-3,CASSATSGGRVDTQYF,TGTGCCAGCAGCGCAACTAGCGGGGGGCGTGTAGATACGCAGTATTTT
.,TRBV12-1,once,TRBJ1-2,CANIEGEGDYGYTF,TGTGCCAACATTGAGGGGGAAGGGGACTATGGCTACACCTTC
.,TRBV6-5,once,TRBJ2-3,CASSYSKPGSTDTQYF,TGTGCCAGCAGTTACTCGAAGCCGGGGAGCACAGATACGCAGTATTTT
.,TRBV3-1/TRBV3-2,.,TRBJ1-2,CASSQGDLGGKAGYTF,TGTGCCAGCAGCCAAGGGGACTTGGGCGGGAAGGCCGGCTACACCTTC
.,TRBV12-5,.,TRBJ2-7,CASAWGPRATYEQYF,TGTGCTAGTGCCTGGGGCCCCCGGGCCACCTACGAGCAGTACTTC
TRBD1,TRBV24-1,few,TRBJ2-1,CATSDQTGGNEQFF,TGTGCCACCAGTGACCAGACAGGGGGCAATGAGCAGTTCTTC
TRBD2,TRBV11-2,.,TRBJ2-1,CASSLVPLLGGGSYNEQFF,TGTGCCAGCAGCTTAGTCCCCCTCTTGGGCGGGGGGTCCTACAATGAGCAGTTCTTC
TRBD2,TRBV7-3,.,TRBJ2-1,CAGTIRPWVEQFF,TGTGCCGGGACTATTAGGCCCTGGGTTGAGCAGTTCTTC
.,TRBV2,.,TRBJ1-4,CASKQDVNEKLFF,TGTGCCAGTAAACAGGATGTTAATGAAAAACTGTTTTTT
.,TRBV24-1,.,TRBJ1-2,CATSLGQPIVFYGYTF,TGTGCCACCAGTCTAGGTCAGCCCATTGTATTCTATGGCTACACCTTC
.,TRBV5-4,few,TRBJ1-2,CASSPRDTYGYTF,TGTGCCAGCAGCCCCCGGGACACCTATGGCTACACCTTC
TRBD2,TRBV13,.,TRBJ2-1,CASSQGLAGDNEQFF,TGTGCCAGCAGCCAAGGACTAGCGGGGGACAATGAGCAGTTCTTC
TRBD1,TRBV28,.,TRBJ1-2,CASSLGGQGARYGYTF,TGTGCCAGCAGTTTAGGGGGACAGGGGGCTCGCTATGGCTACACCTTC
TRBD1,TRBV7-9,.,TRBJ2-2,CASSLGQGSNTGELFF,TGTGCCAGCAGCTTGGGACAGGGGTCCAACACCGGGGAGCTGTTTTTT
.,TRBV27,.,TRBJ2-1,CASTPSHARDVEQFF,TGTGCCAGCACCCCGAGTCACGCCAGGGATGTTGAGCAGTTCTTC
.,TRBV6-5,.,TRBJ1-4,CASRLTTATNEKLFF,TGTGCCAGCAGATTGACGACAGCAACTAATGAAAAACTGTTTTTT
TRBD1,TRBV9,.,TRBJ1-4,CACSPTGTGGVKLFF,TGTGCCTGCAGCCCCACCGGGACAGGGGGAGTGAAACTGTTTTTT
TRBD1,TRBV5-1,.,TRBJ2-2,CASSLGQGATGELFF,TGCGCCAGCAGCTTGGGACAGGGGGCTACCGGGGAGCTGTTTTTT
TRBD1,TRBV18,few,TRBJ1-1,CASSPRQGGNTEAFF,TGTGCCAGCTCACCACGACAGGGTGGGAACACTGAAGCTTTCTTT
TRBD1,TRBV25-1,few,TRBJ1-6,CASSVRTGGNSPLHF,TGTGCCAGCAGTGTCCGGACAGGGGGCAATTCACCCCTCCACTTT
.,TRBV19,few,TRBJ2-4,CASSIDQVRNIQYF,TGTGCCAGTAGTATAGATCAAGTGCGAAACATTCAGTACTTC
TRBD1,TRBV19,.,TRBJ1-2,CASTRQGAQGYTF,TGTGCCAGTACTCGACAGGGGGCGCAGGGCTACACCTTC
TRBD1,TRBV7-9,once,TRBJ1-1,CASSLATGGGTEAFF,TGTGCCAGCAGCTTAGCCACAGGGGGGGGAACTGAAGCTTTCTTT